Ten or more counts support the clone carrying this TCR beta chain. The sample is drawn from a study of regulatory T cells in long-lasting Graves disease. The TCR beta library used iRepertoire HTBI primers with Arm-PCR amplification of CDR3. MiXCR, run by TCRdb on the multiplex PCR reads, gives a single entry per CDR3 protein. Here the sample spans fewer than 650,000 distinct CDR3 sequences, about 16% being singletons. CDR1 is SGHVS, CDR2 FQNEAQ, per germline. V was cut by 5 bases and J by 0 bases, with 11 bases left in between. The length of the CDR3 is 15 residues. Time point specified: newly diagnosed GD, antithyroid drugs for less than 3 months. Following extraction of RNA from PBMCs, that RNA was used to make the TCR library. The same data also contributed to another study, on T cells in Graves' hyperthyroidism and ophthalmopathy. That paper notes: Peripheral blood also featured most of the thyroid clonotypes expanded above 0.001.

Here the sequenced sample was peripheral blood mononuclear cells (PBMCs), taken at new diagnosis, from a patient treated with antithyroid drugs. The chain combines TRBV7-8 with TRBJ1-5; D gene unclear. The receptor's source is a woman aged 25 to 39 with Graves disease. The CDR3 spells CASSQWTVSNQPQHF. As DNA, the CDR3 is TGTGCCAGCAGCCAATGGACCGTTAGCAATCAGCCCCAGCATTTT.